This T cell receptor (beta chain) stems from a study of cytomegalovirus exposure and HLA in healthy donors. Overall study: The use of the same platform for the 130 or so validation repertoires and the 600 to 800 first-cohort repertoires was reported by a later analysis.

Findings of the study overall: Reported results showed that the classifier diagnosed cytomegalovirus status with high specificity and sensitivity. Investigators reported around 150 TCR beta chains as tied to cytomegalovirus.

Comment on this clone: The antigen is undetermined.

Clones were sequenced by immunoSEQ multiplex PCR, and TCRdb holds only the in-frame ones, with some missing. The table has 120,000 or so clones, about 83% seen once. With V trimmed by 3 bases and J by 0 bases, 28 bases remained unmatched. In germline, CDR1 is SGDLS, CDR2 YYNGEE. The CDR3 totals 24 residues. This TCR was recovered from a woman aged 30 to 39 in good health and CMV-seronegative. The chain links TRBV9 to TRBJ2-4; TRBD1 agrees at 9 bases. Sequenced: PBMCs. The CDR3 here is CASSARRRGQGSLGGRLAKNIQYF. The CDR3 DNA follows: TGTGCCAGCAGCGCGAGAAGGCGGGGACAGGGCTCACTAGGCGGGAGACTAGCCAAAAACATTCAGTACTTC.